A single sample is the source of the 30 T cell receptor beta chains below, sequenced in a study of tumor-infiltrating lymphocytes in primary liver carcinoma. Unsorted whole blood supplied the RNA, and germline DNA was extracted too. Total RNA (roughly 540 ng) served as template for TCR beta cDNA synthesis primed by a constant-region primer. Libraries covering TCR beta were generated through three nested multiplex PCR rounds (using a slightly modified ARM-PCR). TRBV1-TRBV30 forward primers paired with a C-beta reverse primer drove the first two PCR rounds, roughly 10 cycles each. TCRdb passed the multiplex PCR reads through MiXCR, listing each CDR3 protein once. The sample yields about 210,000 distinct CDR3 sequences, around three fifths seen once. Sequencing was done on a sample of peripheral blood. All receptors come from a woman between 55 and 75 years old with primary liver carcinoma and hepatitis B virus infection.

This clonotype occurred many times. The gene calls are TRBV6-1 and TRBJ2-7; D is unclear. The CDR3 is 13 amino acids. Trimming shortened V by 3 bases and J by 3 bases, and 9 bases separated the two germline ends. Germline CDR1 MNHNS, CDR2 SASEGT. This chain's CDR3 is CASSEVYNYEQYF. The CDR3 coding sequence is TGTGCCAGCAGTGAGGTGTACAACTACGAGCAGTACTTC.

This clonotype was recorded only once. The chain combines TRBV11-3 with TRBJ2-3, with D maybe TRBD1 (6 bases). CDR1 and CDR2 from the germline V gene are SGHNT and YENEEA. The CDR3 is made up of 12 amino acids. The CDR3 loop reads CVTSGGSDTQYF. In DNA, the CDR3 is TGTGTCACCTCTGGGGGCTCAGATACGCAGTATTTT.

About this clonotype itself: Germline and junction disagree at one end, which may indicate a read error. This sequence joins TRBV5-4 and TRBJ2-3; TRBD2 matches 7 bases. This CDR3 has 15 residues. CDR1 SGHNT and CDR2 YYREEE come from the germline V gene (reference sequence). In nucleotides, the CDR3 is TGTGCCAGCAGCCGCGGGAGAGCCGGAACAGAGACGCAGTATTTT. The encoded protein is CASSRGRAGTETQYF.

The chain is built from TRBV11-2 and TRBJ2-5; tentatively, D is TRBD1 or TRBD2 (6 bases each). V was trimmed by 4 bases and J by 1 base, leaving 13 bases between them. Germline V gives CDR1 SGHAT, CDR2 FQNNGV. CDR3 length: 15 residues. CDR3 coding DNA: TGTGCCAGCAGCTCGGGGGACATGGCCCAAGAGACCCAGTACTTC. Protein: CASSSGDMAQETQYF.

Points on this clonotype: At one boundary the junction diverges from the germline segment, which might be a read error. The V gene is TRBV29-1, the J gene TRBJ1-2, with D unclear. This CDR3 is 13 amino acids long. Per germline, CDR1 SQVTM and CDR2 ANQGSEA. CDR3 in DNA: TGCAGCCTTGACGCCGTGCGGTACTATGGCTACACCTTC. Its protein is CSLDAVRYYGYTF.

Regarding this clonotype: At one boundary the junction diverges from the germline segment, which might be a read error. The chain has TRBV6-1 and TRBJ1-2; D perhaps matches TRBD1 (6 bases). Germline lookup yields CDR1 MNHNS and CDR2 SASEGT. The CDR3 loop spans 15 amino acids. CDR3 DNA: TGTGCCAGTAGTGCAGGGGACATCGATCACTATGGCTACACCTTC. As protein: CASSAGDIDHYGYTF.

This rearrangement joins TRBV30 to TRBJ1-1; 7 bases are shared with TRBD1. Unmatched junction bases numbered 10, after V lost 5 bases and J lost 1 base. Germline V lookup: CDR1 GTSNPN, CDR2 SVGIG (reference sequence). The CDR3 length is 15 residues. The CDR3: CAWYRQGWENTEAFF. Here the CDR3 DNA reads TGTGCCTGGTACCGACAGGGTTGGGAGAACACTGAAGCTTTCTTT.

On this clonotype itself: A much larger clone differs by one base, so this may be a read error. This sequence joins TRBV5-5 and TRBJ2-1, with D tentatively TRBD1 or TRBD2 (5 bases each). The V gene lost 5 bases and the J gene lost 10 bases, with 22 bases spanning the gap. The V gene's germline CDR1 is SGHKS and CDR2 YYEKEE (reference sequence). The CDR3 runs to 15 residues. The CDR3 nucleotides read TGTGCCAGCAGATCAGAGGGTTGGGGCCGTGGGGAGCAGTTCTTC. Its protein product is CASRSEGWGRGEQFF.

Details on this clonotype: This sequence may be a read error, since a much larger clone differs from it by one base. In this CDR3 the conserved last residue, phenylalanine or tryptophan, is missing, so a read error is likely. The rearrangement joins TRBV6-6 to TRBJ2-7; the D is unclear. V was cut by 6 bases and J by 7 bases, with 13 bases left in between. Germline V gene data show CDR1 as MNHNY and CDR2 as SVGAGI (reference sequence). This CDR3 region has 12 residues. The DNA for the CDR3 is TGTGCCAGCAGAAAGGACGCCTGGGAGCAGTACCTC. Translated: CASRKDAWEQYL.

The chain has TRBV11-2 and TRBJ2-7, with 12 bases identical to TRBD2. CDR3 length equals 16 residues. The V gene end was trimmed by 0 bases and the J gene end by 6 bases; junction bases not matched to a gene: 6. Germline CDR1 and CDR2: SGHAT and FQNNGV. CDR3 DNA: TGTGCCAGCAGCTTAGATCTAGCGGGAGGGCCCCCCGAGCAGTACTTC. It specifies CASSLDLAGGPPEQYF.

Remarks on this clonotype: This may be a read error: a much more frequent sequence differs by one nucleotide. This rearrangement joins TRBV12-3 or TRBV12-4 to TRBJ2-3; possible D gene TRBD2, 6 bases. The CDR3 loop spans 14 amino acids. The V gene lost 6 bases and the J gene lost 1 base, with 11 bases spanning the gap. The DNA for the CDR3 is TGTGCCAGCAGACGGGAGTGGGGCACAGATACGCAGTATTTT. It specifies CASRREWGTDTQYF.

Worth noting for this clonotype: A read error may be the cause here, since a much bigger clone is one base away. J is TRBJ1-6 and V is TRBV6-1; possibly TRBD1 for D (5 bases). This CDR3 contains 13 residues. Germline lookup yields CDR1 MNHNS and CDR2 SASEGT. Trimming took 8 bases from V and 5 from J, leaving 10 bases between them. CDR3 loop: CASSGTDNSPLHF. CDR3 sequence (DNA): TGTGCCAGCTCAGGGACCGATAATTCACCCCTCCACTTT.

The table lists this clonotype with a few counts. The chain has TRBV18 and TRBJ2-7; 9 bases are a match to TRBD1. There are 14 residues in the CDR3. CDR1 and CDR2 from the germline V gene are KGHSH and LQKENI. J gave up 3 bases and V 4 bases, and 4 bases lay outside the gene matches. The CDR3, as DNA: TGTGCCAGCTCACGGGGACAGGGTTACTACGAGCAGTACTTC. It translates to CASSRGQGYYEQYF. The full variable domain, its missing parts supplied by reference TRBV18 and TRBJ2-7, is NAGVMQNPRHLVRRRGQEARLRCSPMKGHSHVYWYRQLPEEGLKFMVYLQKENIIDESGMPKERFSAEFPKEGPSILRIQQVVRGDSAAYFCASSRGQGYYEQYFGPGTRLTVT.

There are many counts of this clonotype. The chain employs TRBV6-1 and TRBJ2-3; 11 positions match TRBD1. Germline V lookup: CDR1 MNHNS, CDR2 SASEGT. Unmatched junction bases numbered 2, after V lost 7 bases and J lost 2 bases. The CDR3 totals 14 residues. The CDR3 loop reads CASKDRGLTDTQYF. The CDR3 nucleotides read TGTGCCAGCAAGGACAGGGGGCTCACAGATACGCAGTATTTT.

At least ten counts were recorded for this clonotype. The J gene is TRBJ1-6, the V gene TRBV6-1; D ambiguous. The V gene lost 1 base and the J gene lost 7 bases, with 8 bases spanning the gap. CDR1 is MNHNS, CDR2 SASEGT, per germline. This CDR3 region has 14 residues. CDR3 sequence: CASSEETENSPLHF. The CDR3 DNA reads as TGTGCCAGCAGTGAAGAGACTGAAAATTCACCCCTCCACTTT.

A note on this clonotype: No conserved phenylalanine or tryptophan ends this CDR3, so it is likely a read error. The rearrangement uses TRBV4-1 and TRBJ1-4; TRBD1 is a possible D gene (5 bases). Trimming removed 6 bases at V and 5 bases at J, with 16 bases between. CDR1 and CDR2 (germline): MGHRA, YSYEKL. The CDR3 is made up of 15 amino acids. In nucleotides, the CDR3 is TGCGCCAGCAGTCCCCTCCGGGACGGGAATGAAAAACTGTTTTTA. Protein sequence: CASSPLRDGNEKLFL.

Comment on this clonotype: This could be a read error, since a much larger clone is one nucleotide away. The chain employs TRBV12-3 or TRBV12-4 and TRBJ1-1; D unclear. The V and J ends lost 6 bases and 5 bases respectively, with 13 bases between them. The CDR3 loop spans 13 amino acids. CDR3 coding DNA: TGTGCCAGCAGCGATGGGAGGAAAACTGAAGCTTTCTTT. It translates to CASSDGRKTEAFF.

This clonotype occurred many times. The chain couples TRBV6-5 to TRBJ1-1; the D gene is possibly TRBD1 (5 bases). This CDR3 has 14 amino acids. Germline V gene data show CDR1 as MNHEY and CDR2 as SVGAGI. The ends were cut back, 2 bases at V and 4 bases at J, with 11 bases in the middle. CDR3 sequence (DNA): TGTGCCAGCAGTTACGGGGGGAGGGGCACTGAAGCTTTCTTT. Translating it yields CASSYGGRGTEAFF.

The genes are TRBV5-6 and TRBJ2-1, with D uncertain. V lost 0 bases and J 5 bases, leaving 9 bases between the germline ends. Germline V lookup: CDR1 SGHDT, CDR2 YYEEEE. The CDR3 is made up of 14 amino acids. This CDR3 reads CASSLVVAHNEQFF. DNA of the CDR3: TGTGCCAGCAGCTTGGTGGTAGCACACAATGAGCAGTTCTTC.

This clonotype was seen only once. This may come from a read error, since a much larger clone is one base off. V usage is TRBV6-5 and J usage is TRBJ1-6; no clear D. V dropped 6 bases and J dropped 7 bases, with 19 bases sitting between them. Per the germline V gene, CDR1 is MNHEY and CDR2 is SVGAGI. This CDR3 is built from 16 residues. The CDR3 loop reads CASRPSYTALNSPLHF. In DNA form, the CDR3 reads TGTGCCAGCAGACCCTCCTACACCGCACTAAATTCACCCCTCCACTTT.

On this clonotype itself: One base away lies a much larger clone, so this may be a sequencing read error. The chain has TRBV5-4 and TRBJ2-7; D not resolved. Trimming took off 0 bases at V and 4 bases at J, with 11 bases between the two ends. CDR1 is SGHNT, CDR2 YYREEE, per germline (reference sequence). The CDR3 consists of 14 residues. The CDR3 region has the DNA TGTGCCAGCAGCTTGGCGAGAGGTGGATACGAGCAGTACTTC. Translation: CASSLARGGYEQYF.

This clonotype was detected many times. The V and J genes are TRBV4-2 and TRBJ1-4; unclear D gene. The CDR3 length is 13 residues. V was clipped by 3 bases and J by 5 bases, with 7 bases between them. CDR1 and CDR2 from the germline V gene are LGHNA and YNFKEQ. Written as DNA, the CDR3 is TGTGCCAGCAGCCACCCGGGGAATGAAAAACTGTTTTTT. As protein: CASSHPGNEKLFF.

A remark on this clonotype: One base away lies a much larger clone, so this may be a sequencing read error. The chain has TRBV6-6 and TRBJ2-1; D may match TRBD1 or TRBD2 (5 bases each). With 2 bases removed from V and 9 bases from J, the gap between germline ends came to 17 bases. Germline CDR1 is MNHNY and CDR2 is SVGAGI (reference sequence). The CDR3 covers 15 residues. The CDR3 reads CASSYRDPSRGEQFF. CDR3 in DNA: TGTGCCAGCAGTTACCGGGACCCCTCGAGGGGTGAGCAGTTCTTC.

This clonotype occurred a few times. The J gene is TRBJ1-3, the V gene TRBV7-9; D is unclear. Germline CDR1 SEHNR, CDR2 FQNEAQ (reference sequence). The CDR3 runs 14 residues. Trimming pared 5 bases from V and 0 bases from J, leaving 8 bases between. The CDR3 is CASSRAGSGNTIYF. Written as DNA, the CDR3 is TGTGCCAGCAGCCGGGCCGGCTCTGGAAACACCATATATTTT.

The table lists this clonotype with many counts. The chain is built from TRBV12-3 or TRBV12-4 and TRBJ2-3; a possible D gene is TRBD1 (6 bases). CDR3 length equals 16 residues. The V end lost 2 bases, the J end lost 2 bases, and 14 bases lay between the germline ends. The DNA for the CDR3 is TGTGCCAGCAGTTTATTAGGGGGAGCGCCCACAGATACGCAGTATTTT. The encoded protein is CASSLLGGAPTDTQYF.

The chain links TRBV19 to TRBJ2-7, with TRBD1 identical over 10 bases. Germline values: CDR1 LNHDA, CDR2 SQIVND (reference sequence). With 5 bases clipped from V and 1 base from J, the junction kept 5 bases outside the gene matches. This CDR3 contains 15 residues. The CDR3 loop is CASSPGQGYSYEQYF. The CDR3 nucleotides are TGTGCCAGTAGTCCGGGACAGGGGTATTCCTACGAGCAGTACTTC.

This clonotype was picked up one time. The final CDR3 position lacks the conserved phenylalanine or tryptophan, pointing to a likely read error. The chain carries TRBV11-2 and TRBJ2-3, with a possible D match to TRBD2 (6 bases). This CDR3 is 18 amino acids long. Germline values: CDR1 SGHAT, CDR2 FQNNGV. The CDR3: CACSFGSRVAESTDTQYS. The CDR3 DNA follows: TGTGCCTGCAGCTTTGGGTCGCGGGTAGCGGAGAGCACAGATACGCAGTATTCT.

In the case of this clonotype: A much more abundant neighbour one base away suggests this may be a read error. The V call is TRBV10-3, the J call TRBJ1-1, with D uncertain. Per germline, CDR1 ENHRY and CDR2 SYGVKD. CDR3 length: 12 residues. With 8 bases removed from V and 2 bases from J, the gap between germline ends came to 9 bases. The CDR3 spells CAIHSANTEAFF. The CDR3, as DNA: TGTGCCATCCATTCGGCCAACACTGAAGCTTTCTTT.

This clonotype has a handful of counts. The V and J genes are TRBV30 and TRBJ1-5, with TRBD1 matching over 7 bases. This CDR3 is 14 amino acids long. Trimming took 2 bases from V and 6 from J; bases not matched to a gene: 7. Germline-derived CDR1 and CDR2 are GTSNPN and SVGIG (reference sequence). CDR3 nucleotide sequence: TGTGCCTGGAGTTCGGGACAGTACAGTCAGCCCCAGCATTTT. Translating it yields CAWSSGQYSQPQHF.

The chain links TRBV11-2 to TRBJ2-3; a possible D gene is TRBD1 (6 bases). This CDR3 is built from 16 residues. V lost 6 bases and J 3 bases, leaving 19 bases between the germline ends. Germline V gene data show CDR1 as SGHAT and CDR2 as FQNNGV. CDR3 in amino acids: CASSLLSRGGTDTQYF. Here the CDR3 DNA reads TGTGCCAGCAGTTTACTGTCTAGAGGGGGAACAGATACGCAGTATTTT.